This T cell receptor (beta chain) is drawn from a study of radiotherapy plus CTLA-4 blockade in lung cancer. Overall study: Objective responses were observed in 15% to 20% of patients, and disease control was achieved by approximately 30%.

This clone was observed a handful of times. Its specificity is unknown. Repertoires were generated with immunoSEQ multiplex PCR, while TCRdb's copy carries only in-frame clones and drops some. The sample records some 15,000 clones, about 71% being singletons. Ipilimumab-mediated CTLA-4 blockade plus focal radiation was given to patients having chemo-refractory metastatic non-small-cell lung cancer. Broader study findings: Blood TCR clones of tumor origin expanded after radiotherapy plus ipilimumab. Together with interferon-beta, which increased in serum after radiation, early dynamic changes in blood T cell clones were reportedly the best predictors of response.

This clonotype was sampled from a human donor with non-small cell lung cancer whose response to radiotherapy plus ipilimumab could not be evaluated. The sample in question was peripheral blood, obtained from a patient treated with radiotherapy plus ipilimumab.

This chain's CDR3 is CASSVSASGNTIYF. The CDR3 DNA sequence: TGTGCCAGCAGTGTTAGTGCTTCTGGAAACACCATATATTTT. The J gene is TRBJ1-3, the V gene TRBV2; no firm D call. Germline lookup yields CDR1 SNHLY and CDR2 FYNNEI. Between the trimmed V and J ends, which lost 4 bases and 1 base, there was a span of 8 bases. CDR3 length equals 14 residues.